The source of this T cell receptor beta chain is a study of blood T cell repertoires in COVID-19. At the level of the study: From T cells, B-cell-depleted T cells, or PBMCs came the material, which was cDNA or gDNA.

Source study methods: Estimation of nucleated cell counts relied on the amplification of reference gene primers. TCRdb's table, derived via immunoSEQ multiplex PCR, lists solely in-frame clones and lacks some. V and J calls and clone size follow that table, whereas D and trimming were derived from the DNA. The sample records a few hundred thousand clones, 70% to 90% being singletons. The CDR3 spans 15 residues. CDR1 is SGHRS, CDR2 YFSETQ, per germline. Trimming left V 4 bases short and J 4 bases short, with 18 bases between. What was sequenced was peripheral blood. The chain employs TRBV5-1 and TRBJ2-7; TRBD2 might be the D (5 bases). The source of this sequence is a man aged 18 to 29 with COVID-19, enrolled during active disease. In nucleotides, the CDR3 is TGCGCCAGCAGCCCCTTCGGGGATTTATTATACGAGCAGTACTTC. It yields the protein CASSPFGDLLYEQYF.